These T cell receptor beta chains were read from a single sample in a study of tumor-infiltrating lymphocytes in primary liver carcinoma. MiXCR was run by TCRdb on the multiplex PCR reads, yielding one entry per CDR3 protein. The repertoire includes some 110,000 distinct CDR3 sequences, 64% of them detected once, and approximately 8.9% sits in the top ten. The sequenced sample consisted of liver tumor tissue from sampling region 3. These TCRs come from a woman aged 55 to 70 with primary liver carcinoma and hepatitis B virus infection. The CDR3 runs from the conserved cysteine through the conserved F or W. Fields, in order: J gene, clone size, V gene, D gene, CDR3 protein, CDR3 DNA. The D gene is left open where the match is weak. A clone size is listed for some rows: how often the clone was seen (once, few, many), or a class if it is expanded.

TRBJ2-3,many,TRBV5-1,TRBD2,CASSINSGRGYTQYF,TGCGCCAGCAGCATCAATAGCGGGAGGGGTTATACGCAGTATTTT
TRBJ2-3,.,TRBV7-9,.,CASSLASRRADTQYF,TGTGCCAGCAGCTTAGCTAGCAGGAGAGCAGATACGCAGTATTTT
TRBJ1-1,few,TRBV6-4,.,CASSDSPGGSTEAFF,TGTGCCAGCAGTGATTCCCCCGGGGGGTCCACTGAAGCTTTCTTT
TRBJ1-5,many,TRBV4-1,.,CASSATDRSLNQPQHF,TGCGCCAGCAGCGCGACTGACAGGTCCCTCAATCAGCCCCAGCATTTT
TRBJ2-5,.,TRBV11-2,.,CASSRTSGQETQYF,TGTGCCAGCAGCCGGACCAGCGGGCAAGAGACCCAGTACTTC
TRBJ2-2,.,TRBV5-1,TRBD1,CASKGQENTGKLFF,TGCGCCAGCAAGGGACAGGAGAACACCGGGAAGCTGTTTTTT
TRBJ1-5,.,TRBV6-1,TRBD1,CARSDRGTRDRCQPQHF,TGTGCCAGGAGTGATCGCGGGACCCGGGACAGGTGTCAGCCCCAGCATTTT
TRBJ2-3,.,TRBV11-3,.,CTSSYRPAIDTQYF,TGTACCAGCAGCTACCGTCCTGCCATAGATACGCAGTATTTT
TRBJ2-7,many,TRBV6-6,TRBD2,CASSETTSGSSDEQYF,TGTGCCAGCAGCGAGACCACTAGCGGGAGTAGCGACGAGCAGTACTTC
TRBJ2-4,.,TRBV11-2,TRBD1,CAISDDRGNIQYF,TGTGCCATCAGTGATGACAGGGGGAACATTCAGTACTTC
TRBJ2-3,many,TRBV7-8,.,CASSPRTYSDTQYF,TGTGCCAGCAGCCCCCGGACATACTCAGATACGCAGTATTTT
TRBJ1-4,few,TRBV7-9,.,CASSSLATNEKLFF,TGTGCCAGCAGCTCGCTAGCAACTAATGAAAAACTGTTTTTT
TRBJ1-5,.,TRBV6-1,.,CASSEGVPRRHF,TGTGCCAGCAGTGAAGGCGTCCCACGGCGGCATTTC
TRBJ2-6,many,TRBV28,.,CASSLWESSGANVLTF,TGTGCCAGCAGTTTATGGGAGTCCTCTGGGGCCAACGTCCTGACTTTC
TRBJ2-3,.,TRBV7-9,.,CASSFSSTDTQYF,TGTGCCAGCAGCTTTTCGAGCACAGACACGCAGTATTTT
TRBJ2-1,.,TRBV7-9,TRBD2,CASSPNPLAGGSRNEQFF,TGTGCCAGCAGCCCCAACCCTTTAGCGGGAGGGTCTCGGAATGAGCAGTTCTTC
TRBJ2-5,.,TRBV11-2,TRBD1,CASSLSRTGGRETQYF,TGCGCCAGCAGCTTATCGCGGACAGGGGGACGAGAGACTCAGTACTTC
TRBJ2-2,.,TRBV6-5,.,CASSYTFQGSNTGKLFF,TGTGCTAGCAGTTACACATTCCAGGGGAGTAACACCGGAAAGCTGTTTTTT
TRBJ2-2,.,TRBV7-3,.,CSSSPTKGGELFF,TGTTCCAGCAGCCCTACCAAGGGTGGGGAGCTGTTTTTT
TRBJ1-5,.,TRBV12-3/TRBV12-4,.,CANTTFRSNQPQHF,TGTGCCAACACAACATTCCGTAGCAATCAGCCCCAGCATTTT
TRBJ1-1,few,TRBV6-5,.,CASSPMGNIEAFF,TGTGCCAGCAGTCCTATGGGGAACATTGAAGCTTTCTTT
TRBJ2-2,many,TRBV29-1,.,CSVSKSGGTEELFF,TGCAGCGTTTCAAAGTCCGGCGGCACCGAGGAGCTGTTTTTT
TRBJ2-1,.,TRBV4-1,.,CTSSPMARYYNEQFF,TGCACCAGCAGCCCCATGGCTCGTTACTACAATGAGCAGTTCTTC
TRBJ2-3,.,TRBV11-3,TRBD1,CARSHRTGTDTRYF,TGTGCCCGCAGCCATCGGACAGGTACAGATACGCGGTATTTT
TRBJ2-7,few,TRBV18,TRBD1,CASSPYETGVEQYF,TGTGCCAGCTCACCGTATGAGACAGGGGTCGAGCAGTACTTC
TRBJ2-1,.,TRBV25-1,.,CASSEPIVFGGSYNEQFF,TGTGCCAGCAGTGAGCCGATCGTGTTCGGCGGCTCCTACAATGAGCAGTTCTTC
TRBJ2-7,.,TRBV12-3/TRBV12-4,.,CASSAPGARDPSYEQYF,TGTGCCAGCAGTGCCCCCGGGGCCAGAGATCCCTCCTACGAGCAGTACTTC
TRBJ1-4,once,TRBV11-2,.,CANNLESLSALFF,TGTGCCAACAACTTAGAGTCTTTGTCGGCACTGTTTTTT
TRBJ2-1,.,TRBV6-5,TRBD2,CVSIPPTGGLEQFF,TGTGTCAGCATCCCCCCGACGGGAGGACTCGAGCAGTTCTTC
TRBJ1-5,.,TRBV29-1,TRBD1,CNVVTGDKQPQHF,TGCAATGTTGTCACAGGGGACAAACAGCCCCAGCATTTT
TRBJ1-1,.,TRBV5-1,.,CASSLGQRMNTEAFF,TGCGCCAGCAGCTTGGGACAGAGGATGAACACTGAAGCTTTCTTT
TRBJ2-1,.,TRBV11-2,TRBD2,CASSQIPREWEVEQFF,TGTGCCAGCAGCCAAATCCCGCGGGAGTGGGAGGTCGAGCAGTTCTTC
TRBJ2-6,.,TRBV29-1,.,CSVPDGSGANALTF,TGCAGCGTCCCCGATGGTTCTGGGGCCAACGCCCTGACTTTC
TRBJ2-1,.,TRBV7-9,.,CAISSLQLSSYNEQFF,TGTGCCATCAGCTCCCTACAGCTAAGCTCCTACAATGAGCAGTTCTTC
TRBJ2-5,few,TRBV24-1,.,CATSDLRETQYF,TGTGCCACCAGTGATTTAAGGGAGACCCAGTACTTC
TRBJ2-5,once,TRBV12-3/TRBV12-4,.,CASSLVGGGETQHF,TGTGCCAGCAGTTTAGTTGGGGGCGGAGAGACCCAGCACTTT
TRBJ2-7,.,TRBV6-1,.,CAGSGAGLATYEQYF,TGTGCCGGCAGTGGAGCAGGACTCGCAACCTACGAGCAGTACTTC
TRBJ2-1,.,TRBV29-1,TRBD2,CSVEPSGTLNEQFF,TGCAGCGTTGAGCCCAGCGGGACTTTGAATGAGCAGTTCTTT
TRBJ1-5,many,TRBV6-1,TRBD1,CASSLMDATGLNQPQHF,TGTGCCAGCAGTCTTATGGATGCGACAGGGCTCAATCAGCCCCAGCATTTT
TRBJ2-5,.,TRBV11-3,TRBD1,CANSETGTGRETQYF,TGTGCCAACAGCGAAACAGGGACAGGCAGAGAGACCCAGTACTTC
TRBJ1-1,few,TRBV2,.,CASGWVPEAFF,TGTGCCAGTGGGTGGGTCCCTGAAGCTTTCTTT
TRBJ1-4,.,TRBV12-3/TRBV12-4,.,CANSFRQGSGKLFF,TGTGCCAACAGTTTTCGGCAGGGTAGCGGAAAGCTGTTTTTT
TRBJ2-1,.,TRBV12-5,TRBD2,CASGRGTINEQFF,TGTGCTAGTGGCCGAGGGACTATCAATGAGCAGTTCTTT
TRBJ2-3,many,TRBV7-9,TRBD1,CASSLSDRGRADTQYF,TGTGCCAGCAGCCTCTCCGACAGGGGAAGGGCAGATACGCAGTATTTT
TRBJ2-2,many,TRBV6-5,.,CASSYGVGGELFF,TGTGCCAGCAGTTACGGCGTTGGCGGGGAGCTGTTTTTT
TRBJ2-1,.,TRBV11-2,.,CTSSLEGGSIGEQFF,TGTACCAGCAGCTTGGAGGGAGGAAGTATCGGTGAACAGTTCTTC
TRBJ2-5,.,TRBV11-2,TRBD2,CASSYSRGSGREAQRF,TGTGCCAGCAGCTACTCCCGTGGTAGCGGGAGAGAGGCCCAGCGCTTC
TRBJ2-3,.,TRBV11-2,.,CASSSGTSTKLDTQYF,TGTGCCAGCAGCTCCGGGACCAGCACCAAGCTAGATACGCAGTATTTT
TRBJ1-6,many,TRBV6-5,.,CASSYSSGLGSPLHF,TGTGCCAGCAGTTACTCCTCAGGGCTGGGTTCACCCCTCCACTTT
TRBJ2-3,once,TRBV11-2,.,CASSVDSGTMYF,TGTGCCAGCAGCGTTGATTCTGGTACTATGTATTTT
TRBJ2-2,few,TRBV18,.,CASSPEQRLNTGELFF,TGTGCCAGCTCACCGGAGCAGCGGCTAAACACCGGGGAGCTGTTTTTT
TRBJ2-1,.,TRBV5-1,.,CASSLGGEEYNEQFF,TGCGCCAGCAGCTTGGGGGGAGAGGAATACAATGAGCAGTTCTTC
TRBJ1-2,.,TRBV20-1,TRBD1,CSARPDRDRYGYTF,TGCAGTGCTAGACCCGACAGGGACCGCTATGGCTACACCTTC